One sample yielded the 7 T cell receptor beta chains listed below, sequenced in a study of blood T cell repertoires in COVID-19. Clones were sequenced by immunoSEQ multiplex PCR, and TCRdb holds only the in-frame ones, with some missing. The sample has approximately 100,000 clones, more than 80% seen once; the top ten hold around 1.1%. Sequencing was carried out using peripheral blood. These receptors all come from a human donor in a cohort sampled during active COVID-19.

This chain links TRBV29-1 with TRBJ1-1; D may be TRBD1 (6 bases). This CDR3 spans 13 amino acids. V was cut by 6 bases and J by 3 bases, with 14 bases left in between. The germline V gene has CDR1 SQVTM and CDR2 ANQGSEA. In DNA, the CDR3 is TGCAGCGTGGGAAGCAGGGGTTACACTGAAGCTTTCTTT. The encoded protein is CSVGSRGYTEAFF.

The rearrangement uses TRBV11-2 and TRBJ2-7; 10 nucleotides match TRBD1. The CDR3 contains 14 residues. In germline, CDR1 is SGHAT, CDR2 FQNNGV. Unmatched junction bases numbered 5, after V lost 5 bases and J lost 4 bases. CDR3 in amino acids: CASSPRTGGYEQYF. In DNA form, the CDR3 reads TGTGCCAGCAGCCCTCGGACAGGGGGGTACGAGCAGTACTTC.

The rearrangement links TRBV3-1 (or the pseudogene TRBV3-2) to TRBJ2-5, with D possibly matching TRBD1 (6 bases). This CDR3 has 14 amino acids. The germline gives CDR1 LGHDT, CDR2 YNNKEL (reference sequence). The germline V and J ends were trimmed by 1 base and 2 bases, with 8 bases remaining between them. The CDR3 nucleotides are TGTGCCAGCAGCCAAGGGACAGCTCAAGAGACCCAGTACTTC. Protein sequence: CASSQGTAQETQYF.

The chain has TRBV7-2 and TRBJ1-1; TRBD1 matches 8 bases. The CDR3 totals 15 residues. V dropped 5 bases and J dropped 0; count of bases not matched to a gene: 5. Germline V CDR1 and CDR2: SGHTA, FQGNSA. Here the CDR3 reads CASSQWTGMNTEAFF. CDR3 bases: TGTGCCAGCAGCCAATGGACAGGGATGAACACTGAAGCTTTCTTT.

This clone occurred a few times. The gene calls are TRBV28 and TRBJ2-5; 10 bases are a match to TRBD1. The CDR3 consists of 14 residues. The germline CDR1 and CDR2 sequences are MDHEN and SYDVKM. After removal of 7 bases from V and 7 bases from J, the junction contained 9 bases not matched to a gene. The CDR3 DNA sequence: TGTGCCAGCACCGAGGGACAGGGGACCGGGACCCAGTACTTC. Encoded protein: CASTEGQGTGTQYF.

The rearrangement uses TRBV7-3 and TRBJ2-1; D possibly corresponds to TRBD2 (5 bases). Looked up from germline, CDR1 is SGHTA and CDR2 is FQGTGA. Trimming took off 2 bases at V and 2 bases at J, with 13 bases between the two ends. The CDR3 runs to 16 residues. DNA of the CDR3: TGTGCCAGCAGCTTAGTCTCGGGAAACCCCTACAATGAGCAGTTCTTC. It specifies CASSLVSGNPYNEQFF.

The gene calls are TRBV27 and TRBJ2-7, with 8 bases matching TRBD1. The CDR3 is 14 amino acids. In germline, CDR1 is MNHEY, CDR2 SMNVEV (reference sequence). V shed 4 bases, J shed 2 bases, and the junction held 4 bases outside the gene matches. The CDR3 DNA reads TGTGCCAGCAGTTCCTCGGACAGGGCCTACGAGCAGTACTTC. Its translation is CASSSSDRAYEQYF.